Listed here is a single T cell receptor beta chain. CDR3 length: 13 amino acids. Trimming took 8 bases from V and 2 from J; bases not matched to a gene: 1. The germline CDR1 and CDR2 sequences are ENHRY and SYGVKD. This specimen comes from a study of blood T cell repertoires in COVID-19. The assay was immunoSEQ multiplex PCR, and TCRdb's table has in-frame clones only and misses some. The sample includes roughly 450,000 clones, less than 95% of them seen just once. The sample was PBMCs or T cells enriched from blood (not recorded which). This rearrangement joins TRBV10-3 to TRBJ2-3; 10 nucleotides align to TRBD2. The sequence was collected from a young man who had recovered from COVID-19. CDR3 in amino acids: CAIGLAATDTQYF. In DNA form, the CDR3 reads TGTGCCATCGGACTAGCGGCCACAGATACGCAGTATTTT.